The clone carrying this T cell receptor (beta chain) turned up a few times. Its antigen is not identified. MiXCR, applied by TCRdb to the 5' RACE reads, yields one record per CDR3 protein. The sample shows about 250,000 distinct CDR3 sequences, roughly 18% of them seen only once. The data were obtained in a study of T-cell memory formation after mild COVID-19. About the study: TCR clusters showed largely donor specificity. Findings of the study overall: Balance between CD4 and CD8 was seen in clones contracting day 15 to 85, and a CD4+ lean was seen in later expanders.

CDR1 and CDR2 from the germline V gene are LGHDT and YNNKEL (reference sequence). The CDR3 runs 13 residues. The germline V and J ends were trimmed by 3 bases and 2 bases, with 8 bases remaining between them. The sequence was collected from a man between 18 and 35 years old who had mild COVID-19 (a few samples of this study predate the infection). Cell type and time point are not known. The material sequenced was PBMCs or a T cell subset sorted from them (not recorded which). The chain is built from TRBV3-1 and TRBJ2-7; the D gene is possibly TRBD2 (6 bases). The CDR3 DNA follows: TGTGCCAGCAGCCAGGGGGGACCCTACGAGCAGTACTTC. This gives the protein CASSQGGPYEQYF.